This T cell receptor beta chain was sequenced during a study of blood T cell repertoires in COVID-19. The wider study: COVID-19 samples, acute and convalescent, were from the United States, Italy and Spain.

The CDR3 sequence is 12 residues long. V dropped 11 bases and J dropped 3 bases, with 14 bases sitting between them. Germline loops: CDR1 ENHRY, CDR2 SYGVKD. As handled by the study authors: Amplification of reference gene primers was used by the study to estimate nucleated cell counts. Data came from immunoSEQ multiplex PCR; TCRdb stores just in-frame clones and leaves some out. That table furnishes V, J and clone size, whereas the DNA furnished D and trimming. The table includes around 50,000 clones, 90% detected once. The chain joins TRBV10-3 to TRBJ2-7; D is undetermined. This clonotype was obtained from a man aged 65 to 85 with acute or convalescent COVID-19. The sequenced sample was peripheral blood. CDR3 amino acids: CAHARRGYEQYF. In DNA, the CDR3 is TGTGCCCACGCCCGACGAGGCTACGAGCAGTACTTC.